Detailed here is one T cell receptor (beta chain). V dropped 2 bases and J dropped 5; count of bases not matched to a gene: 7. This CDR3 spans 15 amino acids. The V gene's germline CDR1 is MNHEY and CDR2 SVGAGI. Authors' methods: Reference gene primer amplification yielded estimated nucleated cell counts. Some clones are missing from TCRdb's copy, which holds only in-frame ones; the method was immunoSEQ multiplex PCR. V, J and clone size reflect that table, while D and trimming were determined from the DNA. The sample yields approximately 69,000 clones, 90% seen once. The data were taken from a study of blood T cell repertoires in COVID-19. Background on the study: Samples of COVID-19 (acute and convalescent) were obtained from the United States, Italy and Spain. PBMCs, B-cell-depleted T cells, or T cells were the source of the cDNA or gDNA that made up the material.

The source is a man in his fifties or sixties with acute or convalescent COVID-19. The gene calls are TRBV6-5 and TRBJ1-2; TRBD1 aligns across 8 bases. The source material was peripheral blood. CDR3 bases: TGTGCCAGCAGTTACACAGGGGGTATTGGGTATGGCTACACCTTC. Translating it yields CASSYTGGIGYGYTF.